Listed below are T cell receptor beta chains from one sample, sequenced in a study of T-cell memory formation after mild COVID-19. MiXCR was run by TCRdb on the 5' RACE reads, yielding one entry per CDR3 protein. The table shows around 200,000 distinct CDR3 sequences, with around 30% occurring only once. The specimen was PBMCs or a T cell subset sorted from them (not recorded which). These receptors originate from an adult woman who had mild COVID-19 (a few samples of this study predate the infection). Cell type and time point are not known. CDR3s include the opening cysteine and the closing phenylalanine or tryptophan. The D gene is left open where the match is weak. Size is stated for part of the rows, as once, few or many counts, or as a class when the clone is expanded.

TRBV7-2,few,TRBJ2-7,NA,CASRGVAGHYEQYF,TGTGCCAGCAGGGGAGTTGCGGGCCACTACGAGCAGTACTTC
TRBV7-7,few,TRBJ2-2,NA,CASSRSSANTGELFF,TGTGCTAGCAGCCGGTCGTCCGCGAACACCGGGGAGCTGTTTTTT
TRBV3-1,NA,TRBJ2-7,NA,CASSESRYEQYF,TGTGCCAGCAGCGAATCCCGCTACGAGCAGTACTTC
TRBV4-1,many,TRBJ2-1,NA,CASSQDGTGGPYNEQFF,TGCGCCAGCAGCCAAGATGGAACGGGGGGCCCCTACAATGAGCAGTTCTTC
TRBV25-1,NA,TRBJ2-5,TRBD2,CASSDTGLVWGETQYF,TGTGCCAGCAGCGACACAGGACTAGTGTGGGGGGAGACCCAGTACTTC
TRBV5-4,NA,TRBJ2-7,TRBD2,CASSSGLAGNYEQYF,TGTGCCAGCAGTTCGGGACTAGCCGGGAACTACGAGCAGTACTTC
TRBV12-3/TRBV12-4,NA,TRBJ1-6,TRBD1,CASRRQGYYNSPLHF,TGTGCCAGCAGGCGACAGGGGTACTATAATTCACCCCTCCACTTT
TRBV5-1,few,TRBJ2-3,TRBD1,CASSWDRGQGDTQYF,TGCGCCAGCAGCTGGGACAGGGGACAGGGAGATACGCAGTATTTT
TRBV27,NA,TRBJ1-6,NA,CASRVAGGSNSPLHF,TGTGCCAGCAGGGTGGCTGGCGGGAGTAATTCACCCCTCCACTTT
TRBV30,few,TRBJ2-2,NA,CAWSSNTGELFF,TGTGCCTGGAGTAGCAACACCGGGGAGCTGTTTTTT
TRBV7-9,NA,TRBJ2-5,TRBD1,CASSYAGGKQETQYF,TGTGCCAGCAGCTACGCAGGGGGAAAGCAAGAGACCCAGTACTTC